A few counts support the clone carrying this T cell receptor beta chain. Its antigen is undetermined. The sample originates from a study of vaccination effects on CD4 cells after COVID-19. Study in general: In the ViraFEST assay, antigen-specific CD4+ clonotypes were identified by expansion after peptide-pool stimulation. Each well held about 2 million PBMC cultured with around 9.4 ug/ml peptides and around 10 IU/ml IL-2. Study observations and caveats: Infection- and vaccine-induced clones contracted markedly late after vaccination. The study found that only 1 of 255 vaccine-induced clones from healthy vaccinees cross-reacted with common cold coronaviruses.

TCRdb's copy holds only in-frame clones and misses some; the assay was immunoSEQ multiplex PCR. The sample carries roughly 30,000 clones, 70% to 80% recorded once. Trimming cost V 0 bases and J 0 bases, with 12 bases left between them. CDR3 size: 18 residues. The germline gives CDR1 MNHEY, CDR2 SMNVEV (reference sequence). Culturing for around 10 days preceded CD4+ T cell isolation. The clonotype originates from a human donor who received a COVID-19 vaccine. Sequenced material: CD4+ T cells from PBMCs cultured without peptide, taken before COVID-19 vaccination. The V gene is TRBV27, the J gene TRBJ1-6; D is ambiguous. CDR3 nucleotide sequence: TGTGCCAGCAGTTTATCGGCGGCAGCCAGCTCCTATAATTCACCCCTCCACTTT. This translates into CASSLSAAASSYNSPLHF.